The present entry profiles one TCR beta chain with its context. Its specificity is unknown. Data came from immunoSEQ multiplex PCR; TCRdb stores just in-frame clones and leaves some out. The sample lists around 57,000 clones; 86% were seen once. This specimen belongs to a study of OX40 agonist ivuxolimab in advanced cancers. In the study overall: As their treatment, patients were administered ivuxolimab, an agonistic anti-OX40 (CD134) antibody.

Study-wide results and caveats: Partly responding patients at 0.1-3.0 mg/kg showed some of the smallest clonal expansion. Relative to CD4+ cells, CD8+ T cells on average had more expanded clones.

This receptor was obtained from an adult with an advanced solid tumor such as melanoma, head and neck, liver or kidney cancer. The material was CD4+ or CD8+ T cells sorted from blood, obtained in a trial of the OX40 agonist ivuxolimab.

The CDR3 sequence: CASSNPGTRAFEQYF. The CDR3 DNA sequence: TGTGCCAGTAGTAATCCCGGGACTCGTGCCTTCGAGCAGTACTTC. The chain couples TRBV19 to TRBJ2-7, with TRBD2 as a possible D gene (6 bases). The CDR3 length is 15 residues. V lost 4 bases and J lost 6, with 19 bases in between. Germline V CDR1 and CDR2: LNHDA, SQIVND (reference sequence).